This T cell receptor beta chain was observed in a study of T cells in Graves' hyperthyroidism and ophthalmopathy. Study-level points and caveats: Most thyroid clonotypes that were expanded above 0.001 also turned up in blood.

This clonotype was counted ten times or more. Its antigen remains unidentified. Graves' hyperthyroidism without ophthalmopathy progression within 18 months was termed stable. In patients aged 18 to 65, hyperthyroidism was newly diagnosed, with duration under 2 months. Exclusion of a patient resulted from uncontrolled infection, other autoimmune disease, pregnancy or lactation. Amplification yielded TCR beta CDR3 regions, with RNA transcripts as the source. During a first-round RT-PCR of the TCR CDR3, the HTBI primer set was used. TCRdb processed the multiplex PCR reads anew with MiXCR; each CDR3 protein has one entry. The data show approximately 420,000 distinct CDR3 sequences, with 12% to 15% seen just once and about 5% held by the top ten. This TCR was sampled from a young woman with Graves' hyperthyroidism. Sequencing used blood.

The CDR3 region is CASSLSDRGREKLFF. The CDR3 DNA reads as TGTGCCAGCAGTTTATCGGACAGGGGACGTGAAAAACTGTTTTTT. The gene calls are TRBV28 and TRBJ1-4, with TRBD1 identical over 9 bases. The CDR3 extends over 15 amino acids. J lost 7 bases, V lost 1 base, and 4 bases had no gene match. CDR1 is MDHEN, CDR2 SYDVKM, per germline. Filled out from reference TRBV28 and TRBJ1-4, the complete variable domain reads DVKVTQSSRYLVKRTGEKVFLECVQDMDHENMFWYRQDPGLGLRLIYFSYDVKMKEKGDIPEGYSVSREKKERFSLILESASTNQTSMYLCASSLSDRGREKLFFGSGTQLSVL.